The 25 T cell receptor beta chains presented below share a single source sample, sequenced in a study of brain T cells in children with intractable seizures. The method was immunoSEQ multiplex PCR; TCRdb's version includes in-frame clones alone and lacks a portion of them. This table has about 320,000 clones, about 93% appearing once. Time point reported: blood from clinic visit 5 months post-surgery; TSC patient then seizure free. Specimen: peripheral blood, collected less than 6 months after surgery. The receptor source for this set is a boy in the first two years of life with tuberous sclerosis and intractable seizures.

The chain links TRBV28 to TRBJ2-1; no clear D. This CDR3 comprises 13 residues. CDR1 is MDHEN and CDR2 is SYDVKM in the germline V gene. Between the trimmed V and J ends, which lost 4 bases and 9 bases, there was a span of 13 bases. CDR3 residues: CASSSEAWGEQFF. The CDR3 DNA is TGTGCCAGCAGTTCAGAGGCGTGGGGTGAGCAGTTCTTC.

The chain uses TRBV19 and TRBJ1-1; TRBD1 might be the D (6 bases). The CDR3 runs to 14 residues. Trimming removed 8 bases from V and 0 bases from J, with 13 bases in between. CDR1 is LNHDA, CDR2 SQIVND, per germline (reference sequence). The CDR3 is CASGRQGLNTEAFF. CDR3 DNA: TGTGCCAGTGGGCGTCAGGGGTTGAACACTGAAGCTTTCTTT.

CDR3 in amino acids: CASSLQGSIHNEQFF. The CDR3 nucleotides are TGTGCCAGCAGCTTACAGGGGTCGATCCACAATGAGCAGTTCTTC. The chain joins TRBV7-9 to TRBJ2-1, with a possible D match to TRBD1 (6 bases). This CDR3 spans 15 amino acids. V lost 2 bases and J lost 5, with 13 bases in between. The germline V gene has CDR1 SEHNR and CDR2 FQNEAQ (reference sequence).

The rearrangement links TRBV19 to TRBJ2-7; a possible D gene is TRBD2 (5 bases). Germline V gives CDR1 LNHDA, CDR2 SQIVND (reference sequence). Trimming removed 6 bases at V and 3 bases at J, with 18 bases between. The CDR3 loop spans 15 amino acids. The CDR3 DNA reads TGTGCCAGTAGCGGATCGGACTTGTTACTCTACGAGCAGTACTTC. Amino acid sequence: CASSGSDLLLYEQYF. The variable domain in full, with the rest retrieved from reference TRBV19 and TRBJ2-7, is DGGITQSPKYLFRKEGQNVTLSCEQNLNHDAMYWYRQDPGQGLRLIYYSQIVNDFQKGDIAEGYSVSREKKESFPLTVTSAQKNPTAFYLCASSGSDLLLYEQYFGPGTRLTVT.

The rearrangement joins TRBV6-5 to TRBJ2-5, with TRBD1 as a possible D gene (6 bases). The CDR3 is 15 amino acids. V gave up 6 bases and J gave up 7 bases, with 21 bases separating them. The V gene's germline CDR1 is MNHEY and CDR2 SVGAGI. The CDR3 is CASRHNRDRRGTQYF. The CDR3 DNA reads TGTGCCAGCAGACACAACAGGGATCGAAGGGGGACCCAGTACTTC.

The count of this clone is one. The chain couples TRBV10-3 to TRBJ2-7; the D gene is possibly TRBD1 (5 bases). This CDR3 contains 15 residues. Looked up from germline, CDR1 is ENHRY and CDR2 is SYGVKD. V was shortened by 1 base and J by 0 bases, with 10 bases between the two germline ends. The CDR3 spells CAISELAGISYEQYF. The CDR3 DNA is TGTGCCATCAGTGAGTTGGCAGGGATCTCCTACGAGCAGTACTTC.

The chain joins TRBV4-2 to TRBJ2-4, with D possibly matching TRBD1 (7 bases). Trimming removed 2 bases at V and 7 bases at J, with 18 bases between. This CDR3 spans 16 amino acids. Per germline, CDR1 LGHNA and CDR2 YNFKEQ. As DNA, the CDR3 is TGTGCCAGCAGCCAACCAGGGGGGCGGACTTCGAACATTCAGTACTTC. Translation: CASSQPGGRTSNIQYF.

Written as DNA, the CDR3 is TGTGCCAGTAGTCCCCAGGGCTACTATGGCTACACCTTC. Translated, it gives CASSPQGYYGYTF. The rearrangement joins TRBV19 to TRBJ1-2; the D gene is possibly TRBD1 (5 bases). The CDR3 has 13 residues. The germline CDR1 and CDR2 sequences are LNHDA and SQIVND (reference sequence). Trimming cost V 5 bases and J 3 bases, with 10 bases left between them.

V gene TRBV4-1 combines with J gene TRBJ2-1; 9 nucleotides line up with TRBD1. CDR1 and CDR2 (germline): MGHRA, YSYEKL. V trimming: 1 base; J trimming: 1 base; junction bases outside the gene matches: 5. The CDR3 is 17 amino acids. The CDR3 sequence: CASSQVEGTGSYNEQFF. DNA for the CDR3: TGCGCCAGCAGCCAAGTAGAAGGGACAGGGTCCTACAATGAGCAGTTCTTC.

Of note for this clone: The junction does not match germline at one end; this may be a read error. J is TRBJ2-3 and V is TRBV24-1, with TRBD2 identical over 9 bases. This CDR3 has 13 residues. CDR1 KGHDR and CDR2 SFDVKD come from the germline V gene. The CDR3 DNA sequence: TGTGCCACCAGTGATTTTGGGCGGGAGGGCCATGATTTT. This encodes CATSDFGREGHDF.

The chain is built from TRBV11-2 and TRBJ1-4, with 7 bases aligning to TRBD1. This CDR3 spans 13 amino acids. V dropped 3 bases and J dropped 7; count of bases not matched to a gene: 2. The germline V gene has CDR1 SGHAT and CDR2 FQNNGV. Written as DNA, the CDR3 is TGTGCCAGCAGCTTCGGGACAGTTGAAAAACTGTTTTTT. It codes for CASSFGTVEKLFF.

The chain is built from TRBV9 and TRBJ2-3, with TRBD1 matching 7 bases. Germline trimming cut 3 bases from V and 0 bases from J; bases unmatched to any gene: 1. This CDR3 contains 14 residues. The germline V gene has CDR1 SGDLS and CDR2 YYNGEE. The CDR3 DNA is TGTGCCAGCAGCGCGGACAGGAGCACAGATACGCAGTATTTT. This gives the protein CASSADRSTDTQYF.

The CDR3 DNA reads as TGCGCCAGCAGACAAACAGGGTTCCCTGAAGCTTTCTTT. Protein product: CASRQTGFPEAFF. V is TRBV5-1 and J is TRBJ1-1; TRBD1 might be the D (6 bases). The ends were cut back, 5 bases at V and 6 bases at J, with 14 bases in the middle. In germline, CDR1 is SGHRS, CDR2 YFSETQ. The CDR3 loop spans 13 amino acids.

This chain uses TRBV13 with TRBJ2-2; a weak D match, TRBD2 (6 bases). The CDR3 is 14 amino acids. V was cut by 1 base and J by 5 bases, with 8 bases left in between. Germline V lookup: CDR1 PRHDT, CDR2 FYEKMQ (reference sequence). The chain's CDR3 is CASSLAGGTGELFF. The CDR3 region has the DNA TGTGCCAGCAGCTTAGCTGGGGGGACCGGGGAGCTGTTTTTT.

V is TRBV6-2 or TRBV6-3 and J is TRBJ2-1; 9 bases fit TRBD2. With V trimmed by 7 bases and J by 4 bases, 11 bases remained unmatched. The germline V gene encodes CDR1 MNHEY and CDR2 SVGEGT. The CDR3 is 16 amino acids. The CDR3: CASTPLAGERYNEQFF. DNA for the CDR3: TGTGCCAGCACCCCCTTAGCGGGAGAAAGGTACAATGAGCAGTTCTTC.

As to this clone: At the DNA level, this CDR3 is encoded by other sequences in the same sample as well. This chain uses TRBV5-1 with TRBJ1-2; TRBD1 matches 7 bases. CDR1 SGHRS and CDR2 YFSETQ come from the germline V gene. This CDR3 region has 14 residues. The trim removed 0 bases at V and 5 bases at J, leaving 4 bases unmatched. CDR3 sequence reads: CASSLGQGLYGYTF. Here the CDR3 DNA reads TGCGCCAGCAGCTTGGGACAGGGTCTGTATGGCTACACCTTC.

The CDR3 region is CASSLSRAIAFF. CDR3 coding DNA: TGTGCCAGCAGTTTAAGCAGGGCTATAGCTTTCTTT. This chain connects TRBV12-3 or TRBV12-4 to TRBJ1-1; tentative D call: TRBD1 (5 bases). The V gene lost 2 bases and the J gene lost 10 bases, with 11 bases spanning the gap. This CDR3 is built from 12 residues.

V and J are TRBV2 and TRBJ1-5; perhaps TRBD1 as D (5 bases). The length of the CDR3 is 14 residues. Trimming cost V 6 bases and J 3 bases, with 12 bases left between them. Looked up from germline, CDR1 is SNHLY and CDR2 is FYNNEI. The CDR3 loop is CASRAGLLNQPQHF. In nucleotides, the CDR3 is TGTGCCAGCAGGGCAGGGTTACTCAATCAGCCCCAGCATTTT.

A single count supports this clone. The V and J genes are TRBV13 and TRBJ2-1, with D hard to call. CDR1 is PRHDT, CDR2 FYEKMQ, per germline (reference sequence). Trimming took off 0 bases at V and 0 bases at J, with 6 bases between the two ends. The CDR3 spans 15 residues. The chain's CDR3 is CASSLGGFSYNEQFF. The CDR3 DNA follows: TGTGCCAGCAGCTTAGGAGGGTTCTCCTACAATGAGCAGTTCTTC. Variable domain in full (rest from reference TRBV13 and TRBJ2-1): AAGVIQSPRHLIKEKRETATLKCYPIPRHDTVYWYQQGPGQDPQFLISFYEKMQSDKGSIPDRFSAQQFSDYHSELNMSSLELGDSALYFCASSLGGFSYNEQFFGPGTRLTVL.

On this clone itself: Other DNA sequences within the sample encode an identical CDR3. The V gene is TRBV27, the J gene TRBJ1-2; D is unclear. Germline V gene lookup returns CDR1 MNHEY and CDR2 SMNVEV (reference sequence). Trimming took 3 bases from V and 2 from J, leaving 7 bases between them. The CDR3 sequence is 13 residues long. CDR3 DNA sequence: TGTGCCAGCAGTTTGACGGGGAACTATGGCTACACCTTC. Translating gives CASSLTGNYGYTF.

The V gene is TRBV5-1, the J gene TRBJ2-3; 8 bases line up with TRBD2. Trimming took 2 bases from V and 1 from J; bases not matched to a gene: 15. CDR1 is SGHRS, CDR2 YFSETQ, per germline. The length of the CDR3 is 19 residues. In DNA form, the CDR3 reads TGCGCCAGCAGCTTAAGTCCCGGGACTAGTAAATTGGGCACAGATACGCAGTATTTT. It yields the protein CASSLSPGTSKLGTDTQYF.

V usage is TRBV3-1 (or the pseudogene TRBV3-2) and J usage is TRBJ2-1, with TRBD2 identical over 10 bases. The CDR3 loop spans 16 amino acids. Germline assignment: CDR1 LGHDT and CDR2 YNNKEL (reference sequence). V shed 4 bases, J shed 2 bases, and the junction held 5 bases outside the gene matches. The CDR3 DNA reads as TGTGCCAGCAGCCCACGGCTAGCGGGGGCCTACAATGAGCAGTTCTTC. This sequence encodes CASSPRLAGAYNEQFF.

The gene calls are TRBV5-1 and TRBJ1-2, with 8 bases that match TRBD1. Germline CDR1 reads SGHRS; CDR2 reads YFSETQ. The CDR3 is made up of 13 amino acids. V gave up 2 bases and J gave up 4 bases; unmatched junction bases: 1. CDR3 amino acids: CASSLQGGYGYTF. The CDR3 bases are TGCGCCAGCAGCTTACAGGGGGGCTATGGCTACACCTTC.

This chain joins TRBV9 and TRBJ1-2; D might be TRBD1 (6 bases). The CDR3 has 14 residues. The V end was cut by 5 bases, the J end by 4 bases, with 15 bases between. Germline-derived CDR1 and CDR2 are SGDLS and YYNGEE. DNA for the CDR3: TGTGCCAGCAGGAGGCAGGGGACCCCCTATGGCTACACCTTC. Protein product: CASRRQGTPYGYTF.

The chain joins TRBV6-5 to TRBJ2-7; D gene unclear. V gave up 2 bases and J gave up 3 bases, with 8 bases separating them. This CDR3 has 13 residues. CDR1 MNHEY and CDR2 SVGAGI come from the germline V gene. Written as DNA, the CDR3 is TGTGCCAGCAGTTACAGGCCGTACTACGAGCAGTACTTC. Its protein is CASSYRPYYEQYF.